This TCR beta chain comes out of a study of shared clonotypes between healthy human individuals. This clone was recorded a few times. V was shortened by 7 bases and J by 2 bases, with 6 bases between the two germline ends. The CDR3 covers 12 residues. Germline V CDR1 and CDR2: SNHLY, FYNNEI. Healthy HIV-negative adults with no recent acute infections or vaccinations were recruited as donors. Profiled with immunoSEQ multiplex PCR; TCRdb holds only in-frame clones, not every one. Of about 560,000 clones in the sample, 70% to 80% were seen once. This clonotype originated in a woman aged 40 to 50 in good health. Some clones in this sample may be carry-over from other donors' samples. Sequencing was carried out using PBMCs. V is TRBV2 and J is TRBJ1-5; no definite D call. DNA for the CDR3: TGTGCCAGCACCGGTGGCAATCAGCCCCAGCATTTT. Its translation: CASTGGNQPQHF.